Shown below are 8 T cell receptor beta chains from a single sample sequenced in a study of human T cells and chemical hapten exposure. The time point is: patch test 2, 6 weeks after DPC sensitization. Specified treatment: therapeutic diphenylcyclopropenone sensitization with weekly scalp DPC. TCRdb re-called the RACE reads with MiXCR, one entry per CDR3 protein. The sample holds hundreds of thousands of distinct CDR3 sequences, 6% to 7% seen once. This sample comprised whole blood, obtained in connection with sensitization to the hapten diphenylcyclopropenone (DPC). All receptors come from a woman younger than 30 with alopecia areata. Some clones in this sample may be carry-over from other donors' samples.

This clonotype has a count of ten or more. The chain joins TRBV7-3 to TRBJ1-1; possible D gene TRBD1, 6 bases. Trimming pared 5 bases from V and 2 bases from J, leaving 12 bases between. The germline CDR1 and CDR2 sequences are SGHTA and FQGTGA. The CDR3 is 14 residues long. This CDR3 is CASSEQGSNTEAFF. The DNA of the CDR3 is TGTGCCAGCAGCGAACAGGGAAGCAACACTGAAGCTTTCTTT.

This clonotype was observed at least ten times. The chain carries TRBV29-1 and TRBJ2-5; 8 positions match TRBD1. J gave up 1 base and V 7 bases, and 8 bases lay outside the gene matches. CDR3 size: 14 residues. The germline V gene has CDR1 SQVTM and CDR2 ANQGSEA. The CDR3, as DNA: TGCAGCGCACCGACAGGGGCAAGCCAAGAGACCCAGTACTTC. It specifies CSAPTGASQETQYF.

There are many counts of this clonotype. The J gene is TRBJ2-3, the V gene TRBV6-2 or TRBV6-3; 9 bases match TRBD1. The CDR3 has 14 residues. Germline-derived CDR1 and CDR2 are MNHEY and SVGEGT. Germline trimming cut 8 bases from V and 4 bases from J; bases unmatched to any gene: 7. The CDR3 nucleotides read TGTGCCAGCGGACTTCGACAGGGGGCAGATACGCAGTATTTT. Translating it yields CASGLRQGADTQYF.

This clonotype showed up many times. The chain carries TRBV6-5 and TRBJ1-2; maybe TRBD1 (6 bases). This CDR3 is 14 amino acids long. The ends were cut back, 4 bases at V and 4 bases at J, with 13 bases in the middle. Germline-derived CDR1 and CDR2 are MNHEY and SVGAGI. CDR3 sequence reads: CASSFRTVTYGYTF. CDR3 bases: TGTGCCAGCAGTTTCCGGACAGTCACCTATGGCTACACCTTC.

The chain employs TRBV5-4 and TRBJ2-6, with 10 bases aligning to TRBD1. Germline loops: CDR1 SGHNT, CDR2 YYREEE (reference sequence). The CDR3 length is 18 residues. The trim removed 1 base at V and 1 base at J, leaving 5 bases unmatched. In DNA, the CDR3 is TGTGCCAGCAGCTTGCCGACAGGGGGCTTGTCTGGGGCCAACGTCCTGACTTTC. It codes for CASSLPTGGLSGANVLTF.

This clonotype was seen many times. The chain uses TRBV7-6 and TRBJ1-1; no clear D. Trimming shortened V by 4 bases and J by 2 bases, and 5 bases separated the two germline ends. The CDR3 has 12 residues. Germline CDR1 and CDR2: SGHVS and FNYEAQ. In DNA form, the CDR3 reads TGTGCCAGCAGCTCTCAAAACACTGAAGCTTTCTTT. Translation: CASSSQNTEAFF. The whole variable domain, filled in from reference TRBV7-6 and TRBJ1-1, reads GAGVSQSPRYKVTKRGQDVALRCDPISGHVSLYWYRQALGQGPEFLTYFNYEAQQDKSGLPNDRFSAERPEGSISTLTIQRTEQRDSAMYRCASSSQNTEAFFGQGTRLTVV.

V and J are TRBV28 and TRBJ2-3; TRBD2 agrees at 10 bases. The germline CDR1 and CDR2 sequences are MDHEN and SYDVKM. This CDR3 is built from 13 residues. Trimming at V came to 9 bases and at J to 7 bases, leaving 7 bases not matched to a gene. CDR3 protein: CASFSGGQYTQYF. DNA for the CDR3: TGTGCCAGTTTTAGCGGGGGGCAGTATACGCAGTATTTT. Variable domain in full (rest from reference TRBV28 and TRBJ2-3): DVKVTQSSRYLVKRTGEKVFLECVQDMDHENMFWYRQDPGLGLRLIYFSYDVKMKEKGDIPEGYSVSREKKERFSLILESASTNQTSMYLCASFSGGQYTQYFGPGTRLTVL.

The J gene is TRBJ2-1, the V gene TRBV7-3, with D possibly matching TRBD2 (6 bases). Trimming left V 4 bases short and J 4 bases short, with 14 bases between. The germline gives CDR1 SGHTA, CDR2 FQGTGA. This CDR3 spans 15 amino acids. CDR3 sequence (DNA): TGTGCCAGCAGCTCCGCCCCGGGACTTTACAATGAGCAGTTCTTC. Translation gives CASSSAPGLYNEQFF.